The entry below describes one TCR beta chain. Alongside a J-beta primer mix, a sample-barcoded 5' primer served in a second PCR lasting about 7 to 11 cycles. In TCRdb, the 5' RACE reads were re-called with MiXCR into one record per CDR3 protein. The sample holds roughly 800,000 distinct CDR3 sequences, 58% seen once. CDR3 length equals 16 residues. CDR1 and CDR2 (germline): MNHNY, SVGAGI (reference sequence). V was cut by 4 bases and J by 2 bases, with 15 bases left in between. The data derive from a study of blood T cells in healthy people across ages. Overall study context: Using template switching, researchers captured about one barcoded beta molecule for each two T cells.

Sequencing input: blood. The origin of this receptor is a young man in good health. This chain uses TRBV6-6 with TRBJ1-5, with D tentatively TRBD1 (5 bases). The CDR3 DNA sequence: TGTGCCAGCAGTTCCTTCTCGCAGGGCGGCAATCAGCCCCAGCATTTT. Translated: CASSSFSQGGNQPQHF.